This TCR beta chain stems from a study of T cell responses to AZD1222 COVID-19 vaccine. Study results and limitations: Among vaccine-associated CD4 TCRs, coverage spanned spike, with dominance at 160-218 and 743-854.

Per germline, CDR1 SGHRS and CDR2 YFSETQ. The CDR3 is made up of 15 amino acids. V lost 4 bases and J lost 1; bases outside the gene matches: 6. TCRdb's copy holds only in-frame clones and misses some; the assay was immunoSEQ multiplex PCR. The data hold 70,000 to 90,000 clones, with roughly 80% observed a single time. On this clone itself: What it binds is unknown.

This receptor was identified in an adult in good health. This material consisted of peripheral blood, taken on day 0 of AZD1222 vaccination. The chain uses TRBV5-1 and TRBJ2-3; 7 bases are shared with TRBD1. CDR3 bases: TGCGCCAGCAGCAACCCGGGACAGCGCACAGATACGCAGTATTTT. This codes for CASSNPGQRTDTQYF. Combining the CDR3 with reference TRBV5-1 and TRBJ2-3 gives the whole variable domain KAGVTQTPRYLIKTRGQQVTLSCSPISGHRSVSWYQQTPGQGLQFLFEYFSETQRNKGNFPGRFSGRQFSNSRSEMNVSTLELGDSALYLCASSNPGQRTDTQYFGPGTRLTVL.